Sequencing of this TCR beta chain was carried out in a study of cytomegalovirus exposure and HLA in healthy donors. Across the whole study: Across some 400 genotyped donors, 65% to 90% landed in the Caucasian-associated ancestry cluster. Study findings and constraints: Several V segments, TRBV6-2 and TRBV6-3 among them, could not be told apart and were dropped. Most of the TCR beta V segments (in an earlier analysis) were productive either about 87% or about 30% of the time. At a 0.05 false discovery rate, a later analysis found 18,000 or so TCR beta sequences to be associated with HLA alleles.

The V and J ends lost 9 bases and 1 base respectively, with 13 bases between them. The V gene's germline CDR1 is MDHEN and CDR2 SYDVKM. The CDR3 has 14 residues. A note on this clone: Its target is not known.

PCR was performed using 60 Vbeta and 13 Jbeta primers. TCRdb's copy holds only in-frame clones and misses some; the assay was immunoSEQ multiplex PCR. The sample lists more than 90,000 clones, approximately 76% occurring once. This TCR was recovered from a man aged 35-49 years in good health and CMV-seronegative. The rearrangement uses TRBV28 and TRBJ2-4; a weak D match, TRBD2 (6 bases). Sequencing was done on a sample of PBMCs. This CDR3 is CASSVGGAKNIQYF. The CDR3 nucleotides are TGTGCCAGTTCCGTCGGGGGTGCCAAAAACATTCAGTACTTC.